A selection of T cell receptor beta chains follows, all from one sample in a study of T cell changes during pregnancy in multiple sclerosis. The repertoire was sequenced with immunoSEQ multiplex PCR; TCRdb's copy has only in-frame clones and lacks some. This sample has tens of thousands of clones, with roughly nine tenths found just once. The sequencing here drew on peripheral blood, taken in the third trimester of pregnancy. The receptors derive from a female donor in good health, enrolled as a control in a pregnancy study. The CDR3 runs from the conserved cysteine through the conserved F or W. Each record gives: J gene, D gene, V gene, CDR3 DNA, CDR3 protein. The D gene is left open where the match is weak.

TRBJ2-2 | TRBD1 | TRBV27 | TGTGCCAGCAGTTCTGACAGGGTTAGGACCGGGGAGCTGTTTTTT | CASSSDRVRTGELFF
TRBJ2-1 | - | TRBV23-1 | TGCGCCAGCAGCTCTGGACGGGACATAAAGGACAATGAGCAGTTCTTC | CASSSGRDIKDNEQFF
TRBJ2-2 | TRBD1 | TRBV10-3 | TGTGCCATCAGGAGCGACAGGGACACCGGGGAGCTGTTTTTT | CAIRSDRDTGELFF
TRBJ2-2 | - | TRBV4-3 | TGCGCCAGCAGCCCGGCCACGACGGGGTTCACCGGGGAGCTGTTTTTT | CASSPATTGFTGELFF
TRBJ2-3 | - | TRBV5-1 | TGCGCCAGCAGCTTGGATACTAGATCGAGTACAGATACGCAGTATTTT | CASSLDTRSSTDTQYF
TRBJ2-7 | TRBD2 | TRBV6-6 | TGTGCCAGCAGTTACAAGGCGGGGGCCTACGAGCAGTACTTC | CASSYKAGAYEQYF
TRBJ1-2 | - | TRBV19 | TGTGCCAGTAGTATCCCCAACAGGGTGTTGGATGGCTACACCTTC | CASSIPNRVLDGYTF
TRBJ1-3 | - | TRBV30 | TGTGCCTCGCACCGGGAGGGGAGCACCATATATTTT | CASHREGSTIYF
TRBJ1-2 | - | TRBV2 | TGTGCCAGCAGTGAAGCGCTTGGGAGTAACTATGGCTACACCTTC | CASSEALGSNYGYTF
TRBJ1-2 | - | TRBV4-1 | TGCGCCAGCAGCCAAGATCGGGGGGCCGGTGGCTACACCTTC | CASSQDRGAGGYTF
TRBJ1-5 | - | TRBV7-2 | TGTGCCAGCAGCCGGGAGGGGAATCAGCCCCAGCATTTT | CASSREGNQPQHF
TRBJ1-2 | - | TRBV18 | TGTGCCAGCTCACCAGGAGCAGGGGACTATGGCTACACCTTC | CASSPGAGDYGYTF
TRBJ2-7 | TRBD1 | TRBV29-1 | TGCAGCGCTGGAGGACAGGGGGTATCCTACGAGCAGTACTTC | CSAGGQGVSYEQYF
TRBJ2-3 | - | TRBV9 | TGTGCCAGCAGCGTAGAAGAGGGGGCAGATACGCAGTATTTT | CASSVEEGADTQYF
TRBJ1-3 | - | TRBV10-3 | TGTGCCATCAGGCCCAGGGATGCCGGAAACACCATATATTTT | CAIRPRDAGNTIYF
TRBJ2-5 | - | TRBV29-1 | TGCAGCGTTGAAGGGTCACAGGACCAAGAGACCCAGTACTTC | CSVEGSQDQETQYF
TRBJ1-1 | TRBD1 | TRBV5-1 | TGCGCCAGCAGCAGGATAACAGGGGCCGATTCCTTGATGAACACTGAAGCTTTCTTT | CASSRITGADSLMNTEAFF
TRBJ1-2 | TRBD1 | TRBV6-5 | TGTGCCAGCACCAGACAGGGGGCGAGTCTCTATGGCTACACCTTC | CASTRQGASLYGYTF
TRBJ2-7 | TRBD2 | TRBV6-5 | TGTGCCAGCAGTTACTCGACGAGCGGGAGGGCCTACGAGCAGTACTTC | CASSYSTSGRAYEQYF
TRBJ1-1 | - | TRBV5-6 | TGTGCCAGCAGCCCATTGACAAACCTGAACACTGAAGCTTTCTTT | CASSPLTNLNTEAFF
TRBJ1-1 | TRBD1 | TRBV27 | TGTGCCAGCACTGAAATCGGACAGGGGACGACTGAAGCTTTCTTT | CASTEIGQGTTEAFF
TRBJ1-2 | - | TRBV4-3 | TGCGCCAGCAGCCCAGGAGGATATGGCTACACCTTC | CASSPGGYGYTF
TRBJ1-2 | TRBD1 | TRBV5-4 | TGTGCCAGCAGCTTGGGGACAGGGTTTGAAGGCTACACCTTC | CASSLGTGFEGYTF